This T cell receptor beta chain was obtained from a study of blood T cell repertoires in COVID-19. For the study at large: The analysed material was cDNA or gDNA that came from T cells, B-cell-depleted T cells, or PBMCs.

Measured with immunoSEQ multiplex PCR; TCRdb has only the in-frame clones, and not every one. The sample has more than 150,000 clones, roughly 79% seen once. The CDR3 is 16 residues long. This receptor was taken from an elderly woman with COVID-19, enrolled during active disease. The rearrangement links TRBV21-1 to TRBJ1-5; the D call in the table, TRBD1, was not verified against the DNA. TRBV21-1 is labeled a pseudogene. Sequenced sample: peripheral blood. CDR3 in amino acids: CASSKVDRGRNQPQHF. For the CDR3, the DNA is TGTGCCAGCAGCAAAGTGGACAGGGGGCGTAATCAGCCCCAGCATTTT.